One sample yielded the 29 T cell receptor beta chains listed below, sequenced in a study of OX40 agonist ivuxolimab in advanced cancers. Library construction relied on the immunoSEQ multiplex PCR assay. In TCRdb, the immuneACCESS table is reduced to in-frame sequences with V and J assigned. These tables do not hold every clone; where another copy was compared, an unresolved V gene accounts for under half, and the others remain unexplained. The sample table records roughly 56,000 clones; 65% to 85% of these occur just once. Almost 1.5% of the sample rests with the top ten. This specimen was CD4+ or CD8+ T cells sorted from blood, taken in a trial of the OX40 agonist ivuxolimab. Source of these receptors: an adult with an advanced solid tumor such as melanoma, head and neck, liver or kidney cancer.

The sample holds a few counts of this clone. This sequence joins TRBV18 and TRBJ2-2; 9 positions match TRBD2. Germline V lookup: CDR1 KGHSH, CDR2 LQKENI. V lost 0 bases to trimming and J lost 5 bases; unmatched junction nucleotides: 10. The CDR3 spans 18 residues. The CDR3 region is CASSPPSSGATSTGELFF. The CDR3 DNA reads as TGTGCCAGCTCACCACCCTCTAGCGGGGCGACTTCGACCGGGGAGCTGTTTTTT.

The chain couples TRBV7-2 to TRBJ1-1, with TRBD1 as a possible D gene (6 bases). Germline-derived CDR1 and CDR2 are SGHTA and FQGNSA. There are 15 residues in the CDR3. V was pared by 7 bases and J by 11 bases, with 26 bases between. The CDR3: CASTLGGPKQGWAFF. The CDR3, as DNA: TGTGCCAGCACCCTTGGGGGGCCGAAGCAGGGGTGGGCTTTCTTT.

The chain recombines TRBV13 with TRBJ1-2; TRBD1 might be the D (5 bases). Looked up from germline, CDR1 is PRHDT and CDR2 is FYEKMQ (reference sequence). The germline V and J ends were trimmed by 2 bases and 8 bases, with 18 bases remaining between them. This CDR3 is built from 15 residues. CDR3 region: CASSLSGTAEKGYTF. The CDR3 DNA is TGTGCCAGCAGCTTAAGTGGGACCGCTGAGAAAGGCTACACCTTC. The full variable domain, in which reference TRBV13 and TRBJ1-2 provide the parts outside the CDR3, is AAGVIQSPRHLIKEKRETATLKCYPIPRHDTVYWYQQGPGQDPQFLISFYEKMQSDKGSIPDRFSAQQFSDYHSELNMSSLELGDSALYFCASSLSGTAEKGYTFGSGTRLTVV.

V usage is TRBV19 and J usage is TRBJ1-5, with TRBD1 matching 8 bases. The V and J ends lost 4 bases and 2 bases, in that order; junction bases with no gene match: 10. The CDR3 contains 17 residues. Germline values: CDR1 LNHDA, CDR2 SQIVND (reference sequence). The CDR3 spells CASSTGPPTGGNQPQHF. The CDR3 nucleotides are TGTGCCAGTAGTACGGGGCCCCCGACAGGGGGCAATCAGCCCCAGCATTTT.

In its sample, this clone was seen a few times. The J gene is TRBJ1-2, the V gene TRBV30; 8 bases fit TRBD1. From germline, CDR1 is GTSNPN and CDR2 SVGIG (reference sequence). The trim removed 3 bases at V and 7 bases at J, leaving 7 bases unmatched. The CDR3 has 13 amino acids. CDR3 DNA: TGTGCCTGGAGAACGGGCAGGGGGCTTGGCTACACCTTC. Encoded protein: CAWRTGRGLGYTF. The entire variable domain, with the rest obtained from reference TRBV30 and TRBJ1-2, is as follows: SQTIHQWPATLVQPVGSPLSLECTVEGTSNPNLYWYRQAAGRGLQLLFYSVGIGQISSEVPQNLSASRPQDRQFILSSKKLLLSDSGFYLCAWRTGRGLGYTFGSGTRLTVV.

The CDR3 DNA reads as TGTGCCTGGACCAGGGGGCAGGTTAATGAAAAACTGTTTTTT. Its translation is CAWTRGQVNEKLFF. This chain links TRBV30 with TRBJ1-4; 8 bases align to TRBD1. CDR3 length: 14 residues. Trimming took 4 bases from V and 4 from J; bases not matched to a gene: 5. The germline gives CDR1 GTSNPN, CDR2 SVGIG (reference sequence). Drawing the rest from reference TRBV30 and TRBJ1-4, the complete variable domain is SQTIHQWPATLVQPVGSPLSLECTVEGTSNPNLYWYRQAAGRGLQLLFYSVGIGQISSEVPQNLSASRPQDRQFILSSKKLLLSDSGFYLCAWTRGQVNEKLFFGSGTQLSVL.

The chain recombines TRBV19 with TRBJ1-5; the D is unclear. CDR3 length equals 15 residues. V lost 3 bases and J lost 0, with 9 bases in between. Germline loops: CDR1 LNHDA, CDR2 SQIVND (reference sequence). The DNA of the CDR3 is TGTGCCAGTAGTATTTCCGTGAATAGCAATCAGCCCCAGCATTTT. Protein sequence: CASSISVNSNQPQHF.

In this sample, this clone turned up once. The gene calls are TRBV19 and TRBJ1-1; the match to TRBD1 covers 11 bases. The CDR3 totals 18 residues. CDR1 and CDR2 from the germline V gene are LNHDA and SQIVND (reference sequence). Germline trimming cut 5 bases from V and 0 bases from J; bases unmatched to any gene: 11. The CDR3 region has the DNA TGTGCCAGTAGTGTTCGGACAGGGGGCATCGGGATGAACACTGAAGCTTTCTTT. Protein sequence: CASSVRTGGIGMNTEAFF. Drawing the rest from reference TRBV19 and TRBJ1-1, the complete variable domain is DGGITQSPKYLFRKEGQNVTLSCEQNLNHDAMYWYRQDPGQGLRLIYYSQIVNDFQKGDIAEGYSVSREKKESFPLTVTSAQKNPTAFYLCASSVRTGGIGMNTEAFFGQGTRLTVV.

The chain combines TRBV11-2 with TRBJ2-7; D ambiguous. The length of the CDR3 is 12 residues. Germline V gene data show CDR1 as SGHAT and CDR2 as FQNNGV. V gave up 1 base and J gave up 7 bases, with 8 bases separating them. The CDR3 sequence is CASSLGKAEQYF. The CDR3 nucleotides read TGTGCCAGCAGCTTAGGGAAGGCGGAGCAGTACTTC.

This clone was observed a handful of times. The genes are TRBV9 and TRBJ2-7; 11 positions agree with TRBD2. CDR3 size: 14 residues. Germline V gene sequence: CDR1 SGDLS, CDR2 YYNGEE. V lost 1 base to trimming and J lost 5 bases; unmatched junction nucleotides: 2. For the CDR3, the DNA is TGTGCCAGCAGCGTAACTAGCGGGAGCAACGAGCAGTACTTC. This gives the protein CASSVTSGSNEQYF.

The chain joins TRBV7-2 to TRBJ2-5; TRBD1 matches at 7 bases. The germline gives CDR1 SGHTA, CDR2 FQGNSA. This CDR3 region has 15 residues. V lost 0 bases and J lost 4; bases outside the gene matches: 5. For the CDR3, the DNA is TGTGCCAGCAGCTTAGCCCAGGGGGTAGGAGAGACCCAGTACTTC. It yields the protein CASSLAQGVGETQYF.

V gene TRBV18 combines with J gene TRBJ2-5, with a weak D call TRBD1 (6 bases). With 3 bases removed from V and 3 bases from J, the gap between germline ends came to 11 bases. The CDR3 has 14 amino acids. CDR1 is KGHSH and CDR2 is LQKENI in the germline V gene. CDR3 DNA sequence: TGTGCCAGCTCACCCTCGGCAGGGGAAGAGACCCAGTACTTC. This translates into CASSPSAGEETQYF.

The rearrangement joins TRBV7-9 to TRBJ1-4; no clear D. The CDR3 consists of 12 residues. Germline V gene lookup returns CDR1 SEHNR and CDR2 FQNEAQ (reference sequence). V was pared by 1 base and J by 10 bases, with 7 bases between. Here the CDR3 reads CASSLGVGKLFF. CDR3 DNA sequence: TGTGCCAGCAGCTTAGGGGTTGGAAAACTGTTTTTT.

V is TRBV6-5 and J is TRBJ1-5; TRBD1 matches 7 bases. J lost 5 bases, V lost 2 bases, and 0 bases had no gene match. This CDR3 region has 13 residues. Germline V gives CDR1 MNHEY, CDR2 SVGAGI. CDR3 protein: CASSYRGHQPQHF. The CDR3 DNA reads TGTGCCAGCAGTTACAGGGGGCATCAGCCCCAGCATTTT.

The chain carries TRBV4-1 and TRBJ1-2; D unresolved. With 5 bases removed from V and 5 bases from J, the gap between germline ends came to 15 bases. Per germline, CDR1 MGHRA and CDR2 YSYEKL. CDR3 length: 14 residues. The CDR3 spells CASSSSLISYGYTF. The DNA for the CDR3 is TGCGCCAGCAGCTCGTCCTTAATTTCATATGGCTACACCTTC.

The V gene is TRBV19, the J gene TRBJ2-7; 7 nucleotides line up with TRBD1. Germline lookup yields CDR1 LNHDA and CDR2 SQIVND (reference sequence). The CDR3 is made up of 14 amino acids. The junction had 5 bases not matched to a gene; V was cut back by 4 bases and J by 2 bases. CDR3 residues: CASSSTGTAYEQYF. CDR3 DNA sequence: TGTGCCAGTAGTAGCACCGGGACAGCCTACGAGCAGTACTTC.

This rearrangement joins TRBV30 to TRBJ2-7, with D possibly TRBD1 on 6 matching bases. Germline V gene lookup returns CDR1 GTSNPN and CDR2 SVGIG (reference sequence). CDR3 length: 12 amino acids. The V and J ends lost 6 bases and 2 bases respectively, with 11 bases between them. The CDR3 sequence: CACPGAAYEQYF. DNA of the CDR3: TGTGCCTGTCCAGGGGCGGCCTACGAGCAGTACTTC. The entire variable domain, with the rest obtained from reference TRBV30 and TRBJ2-7, is as follows: SQTIHQWPATLVQPVGSPLSLECTVEGTSNPNLYWYRQAAGRGLQLLFYSVGIGQISSEVPQNLSASRPQDRQFILSSKKLLLSDSGFYLCACPGAAYEQYFGPGTRLTVT.

The gene calls are TRBV7-9 and TRBJ2-2; D is unclear. There are 15 residues in the CDR3. The germline CDR1 and CDR2 sequences are SEHNR and FQNEAQ (reference sequence). The V and J ends lost 5 bases and 3 bases respectively, with 13 bases between them. The CDR3 here is CASSPRGAYTGELFF. CDR3 nucleotides: TGTGCCAGCAGCCCAAGAGGCGCCTACACCGGGGAGCTGTTTTTT. The whole variable domain, filled in from reference TRBV7-9 and TRBJ2-2, reads DTGVSQNPRHKITKRGQNVTFRCDPISEHNRLYWYRQTLGQGPEFLTYFQNEAQLEKSRLLSDRFSAERPKGSFSTLEIQRTEQGDSAMYLCASSPRGAYTGELFFGEGSRLTVL.

This chain links TRBV6-5 with TRBJ1-6, with D unresolved. Trimming pared 7 bases from V and 9 bases from J, leaving 19 bases between. The CDR3 has 15 amino acids. Germline CDR1 reads MNHEY; CDR2 reads SVGAGI. The CDR3 region has the DNA TGTGCCAGCAAACCTCCCGGGTCTCGGGTTTCACCCCTCCACTTT. It translates to CASKPPGSRVSPLHF.

There are a few counts of this clone. This rearrangement joins TRBV2 to TRBJ2-5, with 10 bases that match TRBD1. Losses at the gene ends were 5 bases for V and 7 bases for J; bases not matched to a gene: 10. The CDR3 has 15 residues. Germline CDR1 reads SNHLY; CDR2 reads FYNNEI. CDR3 nucleotides: TGTGCCAGCAGTAGGTGGGGACAGGGGTCGGGGACCCAGTACTTC. Its protein product is CASSRWGQGSGTQYF.

This sequence joins TRBV5-8 and TRBJ2-5, with 14 bases aligning to TRBD2. V trimming: 4 bases; J trimming: 3 bases; junction bases outside the gene matches: 2. Germline-derived CDR1 and CDR2 are SGHTS and YDEGEE. CDR3 length: 15 amino acids. The CDR3 is CASSQGLAGEETQYF. Here the CDR3 DNA reads TGTGCCAGCAGCCAGGGACTAGCGGGAGAAGAGACCCAGTACTTC.

The chain links TRBV4-2 to TRBJ1-2, with 7 bases aligning to TRBD1. CDR1 and CDR2 (germline): LGHNA, YNFKEQ. Losses at the gene ends were 4 bases for V and 0 bases for J; bases not matched to a gene: 5. There are 15 residues in the CDR3. In DNA form, the CDR3 reads TGTGCCAGCAGCCCTGGACAGGAGGCTAACTATGGCTACACCTTC. This encodes CASSPGQEANYGYTF.

This clone showed up just a few times. The CDR3 sequence is CSVVRQGNEKLFF. CDR3 nucleotides: TGCAGCGTTGTTCGTCAGGGTAATGAAAAACTGTTTTTT. V is TRBV29-1 and J is TRBJ1-4; D might be TRBD1 (5 bases). This CDR3 region has 13 residues. Looked up from germline, CDR1 is SQVTM and CDR2 is ANQGSEA. V was clipped by 4 bases and J by 4 bases, with 10 bases between them.

The V call is TRBV12-5, the J call TRBJ1-3, with D possibly being TRBD1 (6 bases). This CDR3 has 18 amino acids. Trimming removed 0 bases from V and 4 bases from J, with 19 bases in between. In germline, CDR1 is LGHNT, CDR2 FRNRAP. The CDR3 loop is CASGLVLQGGRWGNTIYF. The CDR3 DNA reads TGTGCTAGTGGTTTGGTGTTACAAGGGGGGCGGTGGGGAAACACCATATATTTT.

This clone was counted at least ten times. The rearrangement links TRBV4-1 to TRBJ1-4, with D perhaps matching TRBD1 (5 bases). Germline CDR1 is MGHRA and CDR2 is YSYEKL. CDR3 size: 14 residues. Trimming stripped 6 bases from V and 6 bases from J, with 14 bases between. CDR3 bases: TGCGCCAGCAGTTTATCGGGGACTGATGAAAAACTGTTTTTT. Translated: CASSLSGTDEKLFF.

Notes on this clone: A junction end diverges from the germline sequence, so it may reflect a read error. The rearrangement uses TRBV15 and TRBJ2-3; 9 nucleotides align to TRBD1. Germline CDR1 and CDR2: LNHNV and YYDKDF (reference sequence). The CDR3 runs to 17 residues. CDR3 nucleotides: TGTGCCACCAGCAGGGGAGTTTCCGGGACAGGGACAGATATGCAGTATTTT. This translates into CATSRGVSGTGTDMQYF.

In the case of this clone: Its ends do not fully match the called genes, so a read error is possible. The chain carries TRBV10-1 and TRBJ2-7; D may be TRBD2 (5 bases). The germline gives CDR1 WNHNN, CDR2 SYGVQD (reference sequence). The CDR3 runs to 13 residues. CDR3 amino acids: CASSESGSGGISF. The CDR3 DNA follows: TGCGCCAGCAGTGAGTCGGGGAGCGGAGGAATTTCTTTC.

The chain recombines TRBV7-2 with TRBJ1-5; D perhaps matches TRBD1 (6 bases). The length of the CDR3 is 15 residues. Germline lookup yields CDR1 SGHTA and CDR2 FQGNSA. Trimming cost V 0 bases and J 4 bases, with 10 bases left between them. CDR3 nucleotide sequence: TGTGCCAGCAGCTTAGCCGGGACATCGAATCAGCCCCAGCATTTT. Protein sequence: CASSLAGTSNQPQHF.

In this sample, this clone turned up a few times. CDR3 sequence (DNA): TGTGCCAGTAGTATAGCTGCGATCTCCTATAATTCACCCCTCCACTTT. Its protein is CASSIAAISYNSPLHF. The V and J genes are TRBV19 and TRBJ1-6; D uncertain. Germline lookup yields CDR1 LNHDA and CDR2 SQIVND (reference sequence). Trimming removed 1 base from V and 0 bases from J, with 7 bases in between. The CDR3 spans 16 residues.